This TCR beta chain was retrieved from a study of blood T cell repertoires in COVID-19. Study background: Italy, Spain and the United States were the sources of the convalescent and acute COVID-19 samples. T cells, B-cell-depleted T cells, or PBMCs provided the cDNA or gDNA that served as material.

Original methodology: Using reference gene primer amplification, nucleated cell counts were estimated. Measured with immunoSEQ multiplex PCR; TCRdb has only the in-frame clones, and not every one. The DNA gave D and trimming, while V, J and clone size come from that table. Of under 130,000 clones listed, approximately 80% are singletons. V was cut by 0 bases and J by 6 bases, with 18 bases left in between. Germline loops: CDR1 SGHRS, CDR2 YFSETQ. The CDR3 is 16 amino acids. The TCR comes from a woman aged 80 or over with acute or convalescent COVID-19. The specimen sequenced was peripheral blood. V usage is TRBV5-1 and J usage is TRBJ1-1; perhaps TRBD1 as D (6 bases). CDR3 sequence: CASSLGTAGLGPEAFF. DNA for the CDR3: TGCGCCAGCAGCTTGGGGACAGCAGGGCTCGGGCCTGAAGCTTTCTTT.